These 32 T cell receptor beta chains were all obtained from the same sample, sequenced in a study of shared clonotypes between healthy human individuals. Sequencing was performed with immunoSEQ multiplex PCR; in TCRdb, only in-frame clones are kept and a portion is missing. The repertoire consists of roughly 220,000 clones, with about 65% occurring once and the leading ten covering 11%. The source material was memory CD4+ T cells sorted from blood. Subset denoted: CD45RA-negative fraction. These TCRs come from a man younger than 40 in good health.

This clone was seen at least ten times. V and J are TRBV4-1 and TRBJ1-2; the D gene is possibly TRBD1 (5 bases). Deletions cut 1 base from V and 3 bases from J, with 12 bases between. CDR3 length: 15 amino acids. Germline V gene lookup returns CDR1 MGHRA and CDR2 YSYEKL. This CDR3 reads CASSQAPGTDYGYTF. CDR3 sequence (DNA): TGCGCCAGCAGCCAAGCTCCCGGGACGGACTATGGCTACACCTTC.

V is TRBV6-6 and J is TRBJ2-5, with TRBD2 matching 8 bases. CDR3 size: 13 residues. V shed 7 bases, J shed 7 bases, and the junction held 8 bases outside the gene matches. The germline gives CDR1 MNHNY, CDR2 SVGAGI (reference sequence). Written as DNA, the CDR3 is TGTGCCAGCAACATGGACGGGGGGGGGACCCAGTACTTC. Translated, it gives CASNMDGGGTQYF.

The rearrangement joins TRBV19 to TRBJ1-5, with 7 bases fitting TRBD1. CDR3 length equals 14 residues. V was clipped by 6 bases and J by 1 base; unmatched bases: 3. In germline, CDR1 is LNHDA, CDR2 SQIVND (reference sequence). The CDR3 protein is CASRMTGSNQPQHF. The CDR3 nucleotides are TGTGCCAGTAGGATGACAGGGAGCAATCAGCCCCAGCATTTT.

The chain links TRBV20-1 to TRBJ1-1, with D uncertain. Germline V gene lookup returns CDR1 DFQATT and CDR2 SNEGSKA (reference sequence). Trimming took off 0 bases at V and 9 bases at J, with 8 bases between the two ends. This CDR3 has 11 amino acids. CDR3 loop: CSARDNQKAFF. CDR3 bases: TGCAGTGCTAGAGATAACCAGAAAGCTTTCTTT.

The chain recombines TRBV4-1 with TRBJ2-7; D not certain. Per the germline V gene, CDR1 is MGHRA and CDR2 is YSYEKL. Trimming removed 6 bases at V and 3 bases at J, with 12 bases between. The CDR3 runs 13 residues. CDR3 sequence reads: CASRKGSGYEQYF. The DNA for the CDR3 is TGCGCCAGCAGAAAGGGAAGTGGCTACGAGCAGTACTTC.

This clone was picked up a small number of times. The rearrangement uses TRBV4-1 and TRBJ2-1, with TRBD2 matching 9 bases. CDR3 size: 16 residues. With V trimmed by 2 bases and J by 4 bases, 6 bases remained unmatched. Per germline, CDR1 MGHRA and CDR2 YSYEKL. The CDR3 is CASSQFSGRLYNEQFF. The CDR3 DNA reads as TGCGCCAGCAGCCAATTTAGCGGGAGACTTTACAATGAGCAGTTCTTC.

This clone was observed a single time. The rearrangement joins TRBV19 to TRBJ1-5, with 7 bases fitting TRBD1. The V segment lost 6 bases and the J segment 7 bases; nucleotides outside the gene matches: 9. Per germline, CDR1 LNHDA and CDR2 SQIVND (reference sequence). The CDR3 consists of 14 residues. The CDR3 here is CASSPGQPVQPQHF. The CDR3, as DNA: TGTGCCAGTAGCCCGGGACAGCCAGTCCAGCCCCAGCATTTT.

The chain links TRBV19 to TRBJ1-2; tentative D call: TRBD1 (5 bases). Germline loops: CDR1 LNHDA, CDR2 SQIVND (reference sequence). CDR3 length: 13 amino acids. The V end lost 6 bases, the J end lost 4 bases, and 12 bases lay between the germline ends. This CDR3 reads CASRGRIVYGYTF. The CDR3 nucleotides read TGTGCCAGTAGGGGACGGATTGTCTATGGCTACACCTTC.

This chain joins TRBV5-1 and TRBJ2-5; a weak D match, TRBD1 (6 bases). The germline gives CDR1 SGHRS, CDR2 YFSETQ. V lost 6 bases and J 5 bases, leaving 17 bases between the germline ends. This CDR3 spans 14 amino acids. For the CDR3, the DNA is TGCGCCAGCAACCGGGAAAGGGGGATCGAGACCCAGTACTTC. Amino acid sequence: CASNRERGIETQYF.

Details on this clone: Other DNA sequences within the sample encode an identical CDR3. The genes are TRBV19 and TRBJ1-1; D remains unclear. V was cut by 1 base and J by 1 base, with 4 bases left in between. CDR3 size: 13 residues. CDR1 and CDR2 from the germline V gene are LNHDA and SQIVND (reference sequence). The CDR3 sequence: CASSIGQNTEAFF. In nucleotides, the CDR3 is TGTGCCAGTAGTATAGGTCAGAACACTGAAGCTTTCTTT.

The V gene is TRBV19, the J gene TRBJ1-5, with TRBD1 as a possible D gene (5 bases). V lost 6 bases, J lost 4 bases, and 13 bases lay in between. The CDR3 extends over 14 amino acids. Germline-derived CDR1 and CDR2 are LNHDA and SQIVND (reference sequence). As DNA, the CDR3 is TGTGCCAGTAGACAGGTGCGGGCGAATCAGCCCCAGCATTTT. It translates to CASRQVRANQPQHF.

The V gene is TRBV7-2, the J gene TRBJ2-7, with D maybe TRBD2 (5 bases). This CDR3 has 12 residues. Germline loops: CDR1 SGHTA, CDR2 FQGNSA. V lost 5 bases, J lost 5 bases, and 10 bases lay in between. The CDR3 loop reads CASSLSVHEQYF. The DNA of the CDR3 is TGTGCCAGCAGCCTTAGCGTCCACGAGCAGTACTTC.

This clone was observed at least ten times. The J gene is TRBJ1-2, the V gene TRBV11-2; D might be TRBD1 (5 bases). Germline lookup yields CDR1 SGHAT and CDR2 FQNNGV. This CDR3 has 14 amino acids. Trimming stripped 3 bases from V and 5 bases from J, with 13 bases between. The CDR3 DNA follows: TGTGCCAGCAGCTTCACCGGGACGGCTTATGGCTACACCTTC. It codes for CASSFTGTAYGYTF.

This clone was picked up a small number of times. The CDR3 loop is CSVGLAGGHQETQYF. DNA of the CDR3: TGCAGCGTTGGGTTGGCGGGAGGGCACCAAGAGACCCAGTACTTC. This chain uses TRBV29-1 with TRBJ2-5; 9 bases line up with TRBD2. Trimming at V came to 4 bases and at J to 0 bases, leaving 6 bases not matched to a gene. This CDR3 contains 15 residues. The germline gives CDR1 SQVTM, CDR2 ANQGSEA.

The chain uses TRBV6-1 and TRBJ2-3, with D hard to call. Germline V gene sequence: CDR1 MNHNS, CDR2 SASEGT. The CDR3 loop spans 14 amino acids. V lost 3 bases, J lost 5 bases, and 12 bases lay in between. CDR3 in amino acids: CASSDQGPQDTQYF. CDR3 DNA sequence: TGTGCCAGCAGTGACCAAGGGCCACAAGATACGCAGTATTTT.

V is TRBV28 and J is TRBJ2-2; D may be TRBD1 (5 bases). Deletions cut 6 bases from V and 3 bases from J, with 5 bases between. This CDR3 is built from 12 residues. The germline gives CDR1 MDHEN, CDR2 SYDVKM. DNA of the CDR3: TGTGCCAGCAGAGGGGACACCGGGGAGCTGTTTTTT. Its translation: CASRGDTGELFF.

This clone came up a few times. J is TRBJ2-1 and V is TRBV4-2; D remains unclear. The CDR3 length is 14 residues. Trimming shortened V by 0 bases and J by 5 bases, and 8 bases separated the two germline ends. CDR1 LGHNA and CDR2 YNFKEQ come from the germline V gene. CDR3 sequence (DNA): TGTGCCAGCAGCCAAGATGGCAGGAACAATGAGCAGTTCTTC. It is translated as CASSQDGRNNEQFF.

In this sample, this clone turned up a few times. This chain links TRBV19 with TRBJ2-1, with a weak D call TRBD1 (5 bases). Germline-derived CDR1 and CDR2 are LNHDA and SQIVND (reference sequence). This CDR3 has 14 residues. V was clipped by 7 bases and J by 2 bases, with 12 bases between them. The CDR3: CASKSQGTYNEQFF. The CDR3 DNA sequence: TGTGCCAGTAAGAGTCAGGGAACCTACAATGAGCAGTTCTTC.

This chain connects TRBV14 to TRBJ2-1, with unresolved D. V dropped 4 bases and J dropped 0 bases, with 10 bases sitting between them. The CDR3 extends over 15 amino acids. Germline loops: CDR1 SGHDN, CDR2 FVKESK. The CDR3 nucleotides are TGTGCCAGCAGCCCCGGCAGGTACTCCTACAATGAGCAGTTCTTC. It is translated as CASSPGRYSYNEQFF.

There are a few counts of this clone. Here the CDR3 DNA reads TGTGCCAGCAGCTTGAGGGTCGGCACAGATACGCAGTATTTT. This sequence encodes CASSLRVGTDTQYF. The genes are TRBV7-6 and TRBJ2-3; tentatively, D is TRBD2 (5 bases). CDR1 is SGHVS and CDR2 is FNYEAQ in the germline V gene. The CDR3 is made up of 14 amino acids. The V end lost 3 bases, the J end lost 1 base, and 8 bases lay between the germline ends.

Ten or more counts support this clone. At the DNA level, this CDR3 is encoded by other sequences in the same sample as well. The genes are TRBV5-1 and TRBJ2-5; TRBD1 agrees at 9 bases. The germline CDR1 and CDR2 sequences are SGHRS and YFSETQ. This CDR3 comprises 15 residues. The V and J ends lost 4 bases and 4 bases, in that order; junction bases with no gene match: 8. Here the CDR3 reads CASSPDRGNSETQYF. The CDR3 region has the DNA TGCGCCAGCAGCCCGGACAGGGGAAATTCAGAGACCCAGTACTTC.

The V and J genes are TRBV2 and TRBJ2-7; 12 nucleotides match TRBD1. The ends lost 4 bases at V and 7 bases at J; junction bases unmatched: 8. The germline gives CDR1 SNHLY, CDR2 FYNNEI. The CDR3 is 15 residues long. CDR3 region: CASSVFGTGGEEQYF. CDR3 bases: TGTGCCAGCAGTGTGTTTGGGACAGGGGGCGAAGAGCAGTACTTC.

V is TRBV7-3 and J is TRBJ2-1; either TRBD1 or TRBD2 may supply D (5 bases each). This CDR3 region has 13 residues. The V and J ends lost 5 bases and 7 bases respectively, with 12 bases between them. Germline V lookup: CDR1 SGHTA, CDR2 FQGTGA. CDR3 nucleotide sequence: TGTGCCAGCAGCGAACAGAGGGGAAATGAGCAGTTCTTC. This encodes CASSEQRGNEQFF.

This clone was found a few times. The gene calls are TRBV5-4 and TRBJ2-7; a possible D gene is TRBD1 (6 bases). Trimming removed 4 bases at V and 4 bases at J, with 9 bases between. The CDR3 runs to 12 residues. Germline V gene lookup returns CDR1 SGHNT and CDR2 YYREEE (reference sequence). This CDR3 is CASSTGQYEQYF. The CDR3 nucleotides read TGTGCCAGCAGCACTGGACAGTACGAGCAGTACTTC.

The genes are TRBV28 and TRBJ2-7, with D perhaps matching TRBD2 (5 bases). Between the trimmed V and J ends, which lost 2 bases and 12 bases, there was a span of 20 bases. The CDR3 consists of 14 residues. The germline gives CDR1 MDHEN, CDR2 SYDVKM. The CDR3 region is CASSLPARGEGTYF. CDR3 nucleotide sequence: TGTGCCAGCAGTTTACCCGCCCGGGGAGAGGGCACGTACTTC.

The J gene is TRBJ2-5, the V gene TRBV10-3; D might be TRBD1 (5 bases). Trimming removed 0 bases at V and 9 bases at J, with 14 bases between. Germline V lookup: CDR1 ENHRY, CDR2 SYGVKD. This CDR3 has 14 amino acids. The CDR3 DNA reads TGTGCCATCAGTGAGTCTGGGCAGGGTAAAGCCCAGTACTTC. This gives the protein CAISESGQGKAQYF.

J is TRBJ2-3 and V is TRBV28, with 10 bases fitting TRBD2. J gave up 5 bases and V 6 bases, and 5 bases lay outside the gene matches. This CDR3 region has 14 residues. Per germline, CDR1 MDHEN and CDR2 SYDVKM. For the CDR3, the DNA is TGTGCCAGCAGACCAGGACTAGCGGTAGATACGCAGTATTTT. The encoded protein is CASRPGLAVDTQYF.

The V and J genes are TRBV5-1 and TRBJ2-7; D is ambiguous. Trimming removed 1 base at V and 5 bases at J, with 7 bases between. The CDR3 is made up of 12 amino acids. Germline-derived CDR1 and CDR2 are SGHRS and YFSETQ. CDR3 region: CASSLNQNEQYF. The CDR3 nucleotides are TGCGCCAGCAGCTTGAACCAGAACGAGCAGTACTTC.

CDR3 loop: CASSSSTGGLETQYF. CDR3 coding DNA: TGTGCCAGCTCATCCTCGACAGGGGGCTTAGAGACCCAGTACTTC. V is TRBV18 and J is TRBJ2-5; 10 bases are shared with TRBD1. Germline V CDR1 and CDR2: KGHSH, LQKENI. The CDR3 extends over 15 amino acids. V dropped 5 bases and J dropped 4; count of bases not matched to a gene: 7. Full variable domain (outside the CDR3, taken from reference TRBV18 and TRBJ2-5): NAGVMQNPRHLVRRRGQEARLRCSPMKGHSHVYWYRQLPEEGLKFMVYLQKENIIDESGMPKERFSAEFPKEGPSILRIQQVVRGDSAAYFCASSSSTGGLETQYFGPGTRLLVL.

This clone has just a few counts. The chain has TRBV6-5 and TRBJ1-1; D unclear. The V and J ends lost 0 bases and 1 base respectively, with 12 bases between them. Germline CDR1 and CDR2: MNHEY and SVGAGI. This CDR3 contains 16 residues. CDR3 residues: CASSYSSGSRNTEAFF. CDR3 coding DNA: TGTGCCAGCAGTTACTCGTCAGGCAGCAGGAACACTGAAGCTTTCTTT.

Concerning this clone: The germline gene is not matched at one end of the junction; a read error may be the cause. This chain connects TRBV6-1 to TRBJ2-3; no definite D call. The CDR3 has 13 amino acids. Germline CDR1 MNHNS, CDR2 SASEGT. CDR3 loop: CASKETSWVPFFF. In DNA form, the CDR3 reads TGTGCCAGCAAGGAGACGTCCTGGGTTCCCTTTTTTTTT.

This chain links TRBV10-3 with TRBJ2-1, with 7 bases aligning to TRBD1. Germline CDR1 ENHRY, CDR2 SYGVKD. There are 15 residues in the CDR3. V shed 6 bases, J shed 4 bases, and the junction held 9 bases outside the gene matches. CDR3 sequence reads: CAISLTGLGYNEQFF. In DNA form, the CDR3 reads TGTGCCATCAGCCTGACAGGGTTGGGTTACAATGAGCAGTTCTTC.